This is a list of T cell receptor beta chains from one sample in a study of T-cell reconstitution after alpha-beta-depleted transplantation in children. TCRdb fed the PCR reads into MiXCR, producing one record per CDR3 protein. The sample carries around 450,000 distinct CDR3 sequences, roughly two fifths recorded once. The sequences come from PBMCs, collected before TCRalphabeta/CD19-depleted stem cell transplant. The receptors derive from a girl aged 2 to 10 with aplastic anemia, due to receive a stem cell transplant. The CDR3 runs from the conserved cysteine through the conserved F or W. The D gene is left open where the match is weak. Clone size, where shown, is once, few, many, or a class for clones that have expanded.

clone_size	v_call	d_call	j_call	cdr3_nt	cdr3_aa
NA	TRBV30	NA	TRBJ2-1	TGTGCCTGGAGTGTAATGGGACTCTACAATGAGCAGTTCTTC	CAWSVMGLYNEQFF
NA	TRBV28	NA	TRBJ2-3	TGTGCCAGCCAAATCCAGGGGGGGGGCACAGATACGCAGTATTTT	CASQIQGGGTDTQYF
NA	TRBV9	NA	TRBJ2-1	TGTGCCAGCAGCGTAGTCGGGAGAGGCAATGAGCAGTTCTTC	CASSVVGRGNEQFF
NA	TRBV10-3	NA	TRBJ2-1	TGTGCCATCAGTGAGCGGGACGGTTACAATGAGCAGTTCTTC	CAISERDGYNEQFF
many	TRBV5-1	TRBD2	TRBJ2-1	TGCGCCAGCAGCTTGGTTGGTCGGGGCGGGAGGAGTTCCTACAATGAGCAGTTCTTC	CASSLVGRGGRSSYNEQFF
many	TRBV5-5	TRBD1	TRBJ1-5	TGTGCCAGCAGCTTCGCCGACAGGGGGAGCAATCAGCCCCAGCATTTT	CASSFADRGSNQPQHF
many	TRBV12-3/TRBV12-4	TRBD2	TRBJ2-7	TGTGCCAGCAGTTCCCCCCGGGGAGCGGGAGGCCTGTACGAGCAGTACTTC	CASSSPRGAGGLYEQYF
few	TRBV20-1	NA	TRBJ2-7	TGCAGTGCTCTAGGTTCGGGGCCTAAGGAGCAGTACTTC	CSALGSGPKEQYF
NA	TRBV29-1	TRBD1	TRBJ1-1	TGCAGCGGAACCGGGACAGGGGGCACTGAAGCTTTCTTT	CSGTGTGGTEAFF
NA	TRBV7-2	TRBD2	TRBJ2-5	TGTGCCAGCAGCCCCGGTTCCCTAGCGGGGGGTGTCGAGACCCAGTACTTC	CASSPGSLAGGVETQYF
NA	TRBV20-1	NA	TRBJ2-5	TGCAGTGCTAGAGAAGGGCCCCTGTACCAAGAGACCCAGTACTTC	CSAREGPLYQETQYF
NA	TRBV12-3/TRBV12-4	NA	TRBJ2-4	TGTGCCAGCAGCTTGGTGGACATTCAGTACTTC	CASSLVDIQYF
few	TRBV29-1	TRBD1	TRBJ2-7	TGCAGCGGCGACCGGGACAGGGGAGGCGAGCAGTACTTC	CSGDRDRGGEQYF
NA	TRBV20-1	NA	TRBJ2-1	TGCAGTGCTAGAGAGATCAATCAGAAGTACAATGAGCAGTTCTTC	CSAREINQKYNEQFF
NA	TRBV12-3/TRBV12-4	NA	TRBJ1-2	TGTGCCAGCAGCTACGACAGAATGGGGGGCTACACCTTC	CASSYDRMGGYTF
NA	TRBV12-3/TRBV12-4	NA	TRBJ2-1	TGTGCCAGCAGTTTAGATGGGCAGGGCTCGTACAATGAGCAGTTCTTC	CASSLDGQGSYNEQFF
NA	TRBV7-9	NA	TRBJ2-1	TGTGCCAGCAGCTTAGTACTACGGCCCTACAATGAGCAGTTCTTC	CASSLVLRPYNEQFF
NA	TRBV20-1	TRBD2	TRBJ2-2	TGCAGTGCTAGGACTAGCGGGGGGAACACCGGGGAGCTGTTTTTT	CSARTSGGNTGELFF
NA	TRBV28	TRBD1	TRBJ1-5	TGTGCCAGCAGTACCGGGACAGCAGGAAATCAGCCCCAGCATTTT	CASSTGTAGNQPQHF
many	TRBV5-4	TRBD2	TRBJ2-1	TGTGCCAGCAGCCTTGGTCGCGGGAGCAATGAGCAGTTCTTC	CASSLGRGSNEQFF
few	TRBV28	TRBD1	TRBJ2-7	TGTGCCAGCAGTTTAGAGGGACAGCCGCCCTACGAGCAGTACTTC	CASSLEGQPPYEQYF
NA	TRBV20-1	NA	TRBJ1-5	TGCAGTGCTTTATGGACAGCAATTACAAATCAGCCCCAGCATTTT	CSALWTAITNQPQHF
few	TRBV29-1	NA	TRBJ2-1	TGCAGCGTTGAAGTATCAGATTTCTACAATGAGCAGTTCTTC	CSVEVSDFYNEQFF
NA	TRBV5-1	NA	TRBJ2-7	TGCGCCAGCAGCTTTAACAGCGGCGGCTCCTACGAGCAGTACTTC	CASSFNSGGSYEQYF
NA	TRBV20-1	TRBD2	TRBJ2-1	TGCAGTGCCGAAGGACTAGCGGGAGTTAATGAGCAGTTCTTC	CSAEGLAGVNEQFF
NA	TRBV20-1	NA	TRBJ2-1	TGCAGTGCTAGAAGGCGTGACAATGAGCAGTTCTTC	CSARRRDNEQFF
NA	TRBV29-1	NA	TRBJ1-1	TGCAGCGTTGAAGAGGGAAACACTGAAGCTTTCTTT	CSVEEGNTEAFF
NA	TRBV20-1	TRBD1	TRBJ2-1	TGCAGTGCCCGAAAAACCCGGGACAGGGCCCTGAGCTACAATGAGCAGTTCTTC	CSARKTRDRALSYNEQFF
few	TRBV5-6	NA	TRBJ1-2	TGTGCCAGCGCAAGGAACTATGGCTACACCTTC	CASARNYGYTF
NA	TRBV28	NA	TRBJ2-3	TGTGCCAGCAACCCGACAGGACCTTATACGCAGTATTTT	CASNPTGPYTQYF
few	TRBV11-3	NA	TRBJ2-1	TGTGCCAGCAGCCAATCGGAGGCGTACAATGAGCAGTTCTTC	CASSQSEAYNEQFF
few	TRBV20-1	NA	TRBJ2-7	TGCAGTGCTAGAGGACTAGAACAGACCGAGCAGTACTTC	CSARGLEQTEQYF